These 14 T cell receptor beta chains originate from one sample sequenced in a study of identical twins. Via MiXCR, TCRdb re-called the 5' RACE reads, giving one row per CDR3 protein. This table holds roughly 700,000 distinct CDR3 sequences, 8.5% to 9.5% found once. These data also featured in a second study, about yellow fever vaccine responses in identical twins.

What was sequenced was PBMCs. Receptors were obtained from a woman between 18 and 30 years old in good health.

The chain links TRBV2 to TRBJ2-1, with 16 bases fitting TRBD2. The length of the CDR3 is 20 residues. CDR1 and CDR2 from the germline V gene are SNHLY and FYNNEI. V shed 7 bases and J 6 bases; nucleotides not matched to a gene: 18. CDR3 DNA sequence: TGTGCCAGCACCCTACGCTCGGGACTAGCGGGAGGGGTTCTTCCCAATGAGCAGTTCTTC. Translation: CASTLRSGLAGGVLPNEQFF.

A word on this clonotype: Germline and junction disagree at one end, which may indicate a read error. The V call is TRBV7-7, the J call TRBJ2-5; TRBD1 aligns across 8 bases. CDR1 and CDR2 (germline): SSHAT, FNYEAQ (reference sequence). The CDR3 covers 17 residues. The CDR3 nucleotides are TGTGCTAGCAGCTTATTGGACTCTGAGACAGGGGTCGAGACCCAGTACTTC. Translated, it gives CASSLLDSETGVETQYF.

This clonotype was counted at least ten times. In DNA form, the CDR3 reads TGCGCCAGCAGCCTAGAGGGGAGGCCCTACAATGAGCAGTTCTTC. Its protein product is CASSLEGRPYNEQFF. The J gene is TRBJ2-1, the V gene TRBV5-1, with TRBD2 as a possible D gene (6 bases). This CDR3 is 15 amino acids long. Germline CDR1 reads SGHRS; CDR2 reads YFSETQ. V dropped 4 bases and J dropped 2 bases, with 13 bases sitting between them.

This clonotype was found a few times. V gene TRBV6-5 combines with J gene TRBJ2-7, with 10 bases aligning to TRBD2. CDR3 length: 15 residues. Germline V gene sequence: CDR1 MNHEY, CDR2 SVGAGI. The V and J ends lost 5 bases and 3 bases, in that order; junction bases with no gene match: 7. CDR3 sequence (DNA): TGTGCCAGCAGTACTCGGACTAGCGGAAGCTACGAGCAGTACTTC. It translates to CASSTRTSGSYEQYF.

In its sample, this clonotype was seen many times. V usage is TRBV29-1 and J usage is TRBJ1-4, with D uncertain. Per the germline V gene, CDR1 is SQVTM and CDR2 is ANQGSEA. The CDR3 length is 12 residues. V was shortened by 5 bases and J by 8 bases, with 12 bases between the two germline ends. The CDR3 loop reads CSVQDGGEKLFF. The CDR3, as DNA: TGCAGCGTTCAGGACGGAGGGGAAAAACTGTTTTTT.

The chain has TRBV28 and TRBJ1-2; D not certain. The CDR3 has 15 residues. V lost 2 bases and J lost 0, with 10 bases in between. Germline loops: CDR1 MDHEN, CDR2 SYDVKM. The CDR3 spells CASSLMSGTNYGYTF. CDR3 coding DNA: TGTGCCAGCAGTTTAATGTCCGGGACTAACTATGGCTACACCTTC.

The chain joins TRBV7-3 to TRBJ2-3; the D gene is possibly TRBD2 (6 bases). Germline-derived CDR1 and CDR2 are SGHTA and FQGTGA. The germline V and J ends were trimmed by 5 bases and 5 bases, with 20 bases remaining between them. The CDR3 runs to 16 residues. The CDR3 region has the DNA TGTGCCAGCAGCCCTTCAGCGGGTGGGGCCGGAGATACGCAGTATTTT. This encodes CASSPSAGGAGDTQYF.

The chain has TRBV2 and TRBJ2-3; TRBD1 matches at 10 bases. This CDR3 contains 19 residues. V dropped 6 bases and J dropped 3; count of bases not matched to a gene: 18. Germline V lookup: CDR1 SNHLY, CDR2 FYNNEI. CDR3 loop: CASSHGTGVIGIETDTQYF. CDR3 nucleotide sequence: TGTGCCAGCAGCCATGGGACAGGGGTTATCGGTATCGAGACAGATACGCAGTATTTT.

The DNA of the CDR3 is TGTGCCAGCAGCTTAGATGGACGAACCCATACGCAGTATTTT. This codes for CASSLDGRTHTQYF. V gene TRBV7-9 combines with J gene TRBJ2-3; the D is unclear. V shed 1 base and J shed 7 bases, with 12 bases lying between them. The CDR3 extends over 14 amino acids. Germline values: CDR1 SEHNR, CDR2 FQNEAQ (reference sequence). Together with reference TRBV7-9 and TRBJ2-3, the CDR3 gives the full variable domain: DTGVSQNPRHKITKRGQNVTFRCDPISEHNRLYWYRQTLGQGPEFLTYFQNEAQLEKSRLLSDRFSAERPKGSFSTLEIQRTEQGDSAMYLCASSLDGRTHTQYFGPGTRLTVL.

This clonotype was counted many times. The chain has TRBV6-5 and TRBJ2-3; tentatively, D is TRBD2 (5 bases). Trimming stripped 4 bases from V and 5 bases from J, with 10 bases between. The germline V gene encodes CDR1 MNHEY and CDR2 SVGAGI. This CDR3 contains 13 residues. CDR3 sequence reads: CASSLMAGDTQYF. The CDR3, as DNA: TGTGCCAGCAGTTTAATGGCGGGAGATACGCAGTATTTT.

At least ten counts were recorded for this clonotype. This chain uses TRBV20-1 with TRBJ2-4; tentatively, D is TRBD1 (6 bases). Germline-derived CDR1 and CDR2 are DFQATT and SNEGSKA (reference sequence). The CDR3 is 15 amino acids. CDR3 sequence (DNA): TGCAGCTCCAGATCGACAGGTTCTGCCAAAAACATTCAGTACTTC. It specifies CSSRSTGSAKNIQYF.

This clonotype was detected a few times. The V call is TRBV11-2, the J call TRBJ2-7, with no clear D. The CDR3 spans 15 residues. Germline values: CDR1 SGHAT, CDR2 FQNNGV. Trimming took off 4 bases at V and 0 bases at J, with 13 bases between the two ends. As DNA, the CDR3 is TGTGCCAGCAGCTCATCAACTACGTACTCCTACGAGCAGTACTTC. It yields the protein CASSSSTTYSYEQYF.

This clonotype was counted ten times or more. This chain uses TRBV7-3 with TRBJ2-1; possibly TRBD1 for D (6 bases). The CDR3 covers 11 residues. V shed 6 bases and J shed 8 bases, with 8 bases lying between them. CDR1 is SGHTA and CDR2 is FQGTGA in the germline V gene. The CDR3 loop is CASSTGYEQFF. The CDR3 nucleotides are TGTGCCAGCAGTACAGGGTATGAGCAGTTCTTC.

This clonotype was seen more than once but under ten times. The chain is built from TRBV5-1 and TRBJ1-1; the D gene is possibly TRBD1 (6 bases). The CDR3 consists of 16 residues. From germline, CDR1 is SGHRS and CDR2 YFSETQ. V lost 0 bases and J lost 1, with 13 bases in between. CDR3 residues: CASSLVGGESNTEAFF. CDR3 nucleotide sequence: TGCGCCAGCAGCTTGGTGGGGGGCGAATCGAACACTGAAGCTTTCTTT.